Detailed here is one TCR beta chain. The sample originates from a study of blood T cell repertoires in COVID-19. The CDR3 has 15 amino acids. Deletions cut 6 bases from V and 8 bases from J, with 20 bases between. Produced via immunoSEQ multiplex PCR; TCRdb's table is partial and in-frame only. The sample contains some 140,000 clones, about 78% of which appear only once. The V gene is TRBV5-7, the J gene TRBJ1-4; D is possibly TRBD1 (6 bases). TRBV5-7 is marked as an open reading frame, function uncertain. Specimen: peripheral blood. This TCR came from a man aged 55 to 70 who had recovered from COVID-19. The CDR3 is CASTYERGGKEKLFF. The CDR3 DNA reads as TGTGCCAGCACCTACGAAAGGGGGGGCAAGGAAAAACTGTTTTTT.